Below are 13 T cell receptor beta chains sequenced from a single sample in a study of T-cell memory formation after mild COVID-19. TCRdb reanalysed the 5' RACE reads using MiXCR and keeps one entry per CDR3 protein. This table holds under 40,000 distinct CDR3 sequences, about 6.1% found once. Input material: PBMCs or a T cell subset sorted from them (not recorded which). Source of these receptors: an adult who had mild COVID-19 (a few samples of this study predate the infection). Cell type and time point are not known.

The sample holds a few counts of this clonotype. V usage is TRBV6-5 and J usage is TRBJ2-7, with D perhaps matching TRBD2 (5 bases). Between the trimmed V and J ends, which lost 6 bases and 2 bases, there was a span of 8 bases. There are 12 residues in the CDR3. The germline CDR1 and CDR2 sequences are MNHEY and SVGAGI. CDR3 sequence (DNA): TGTGCCAGCAGGTCGGGGACCTACGAGCAGTACTTC. Its translation is CASRSGTYEQYF.

This clonotype came up a few times. The genes are TRBV12-3 or TRBV12-4 and TRBJ1-2; D not resolved. V shed 3 bases and J shed 7 bases, with 12 bases lying between them. The CDR3 runs 13 residues. This chain's CDR3 is CASSLSQWSGYTF. CDR3 in DNA: TGTGCCAGCAGTTTGTCCCAATGGAGTGGCTACACCTTC.

This clonotype appeared many times. CDR3 in amino acids: CASSLELGLGAQYF. The CDR3 DNA follows: TGTGCCAGCAGCTTAGAGCTCGGGTTAGGGGCGCAGTATTTT. This chain links TRBV7-2 with TRBJ2-3, with D perhaps matching TRBD1 (5 bases). The CDR3 is made up of 14 amino acids. The V gene's germline CDR1 is SGHTA and CDR2 FQGNSA. V dropped 1 base and J dropped 10 bases, with 15 bases sitting between them.

CDR3 in DNA: TGTGCCAGCAGCCGAGCCGGACAGGGCACTGAAGCTTTCTTT. Its translation is CASSRAGQGTEAFF. The rearrangement links TRBV4-2 to TRBJ1-1; the match to TRBD1 covers 8 bases. CDR1 is LGHNA and CDR2 is YNFKEQ in the germline V gene. There are 14 residues in the CDR3. V lost 4 bases and J lost 4; bases outside the gene matches: 5.

This clonotype has at least ten counts. The chain uses TRBV9 and TRBJ2-2; no firm D call. This CDR3 is built from 13 residues. CDR1 SGDLS and CDR2 YYNGEE come from the germline V gene. The ends were cut back, 0 bases at V and 7 bases at J, with 7 bases in the middle. The chain's CDR3 is CASSVGTLGELFF. The CDR3 nucleotides are TGTGCCAGCAGCGTAGGCACGCTCGGGGAGCTGTTTTTT.

This clonotype occurred a few times. The CDR3 DNA is TGTGCCAGTAGTGGTATTAGACTAGCGGGAAGGTCCTACAATGAGCAGTTCTTC. Protein sequence: CASSGIRLAGRSYNEQFF. The chain links TRBV19 to TRBJ2-1; 11 bases match TRBD2. This CDR3 is 18 amino acids long. CDR1 is LNHDA and CDR2 is SQIVND in the germline V gene (reference sequence). Trimming cost V 5 bases and J 1 base; bases outside gene matches: 10.

This clonotype was seen a handful of times. The J gene is TRBJ1-1, the V gene TRBV29-1, with D perhaps TRBD1 (5 bases). The CDR3 consists of 10 residues. Looked up from germline, CDR1 is SQVTM and CDR2 is ANQGSEA. V was cut by 0 bases and J by 10 bases, with 6 bases left in between. CDR3 DNA sequence: TGCAGCGTTGAAGAGGGGGTAGCTTTCTTT. Its protein is CSVEEGVAFF.

This clonotype has more than one count but fewer than ten. V usage is TRBV5-1 and J usage is TRBJ2-7; 10 bases fit TRBD1. V was pared by 4 bases and J by 0 bases, with 4 bases of the junction left unmatched. The CDR3 is 15 residues long. Germline V gene sequence: CDR1 SGHRS, CDR2 YFSETQ. The CDR3 DNA follows: TGCGCCAGCAGCACGGGACAGGGGAGCTCCTACGAGCAGTACTTC. This sequence encodes CASSTGQGSSYEQYF.

This clonotype was seen more than once but under ten times. This sequence joins TRBV5-1 and TRBJ2-7; 11 bases align to TRBD2. There are 15 residues in the CDR3. Per germline, CDR1 SGHRS and CDR2 YFSETQ. J was trimmed by 4 bases and V by 0 bases; bases with no gene match: 3. This CDR3 is CASSLAPSGGYEQYF. The CDR3 bases are TGCGCCAGCAGCTTGGCCCCTAGCGGGGGGTACGAGCAGTACTTC. The full variable domain, rest sourced from reference TRBV5-1 and TRBJ2-7, is KAGVTQTPRYLIKTRGQQVTLSCSPISGHRSVSWYQQTPGQGLQFLFEYFSETQRNKGNFPGRFSGRQFSNSRSEMNVSTLELGDSALYLCASSLAPSGGYEQYFGPGTRLTVT.

This clonotype was observed at least ten times. Written as DNA, the CDR3 is TGTGCCAGCAGACCATCGGACACCGGGGAGCTGTTTTTT. Translated: CASRPSDTGELFF. The genes are TRBV12-3 or TRBV12-4 and TRBJ2-2; D remains unclear. Trimming took off 6 bases at V and 3 bases at J, with 8 bases between the two ends. The CDR3 contains 13 residues.

The table lists this clonotype with many counts. The chain combines TRBV7-6 with TRBJ2-6; D is unclear. Deletions cut 6 bases from V and 0 bases from J, with 3 bases between. The germline V gene encodes CDR1 SGHVS and CDR2 FNYEAQ. The CDR3 spans 13 residues. CDR3 DNA: TGTGCCAGCAGACCCTCTGGGGCCAACGTCCTGACTTTC. Residues: CASRPSGANVLTF.

The chain joins TRBV4-1 to TRBJ1-6, with D maybe TRBD1 (5 bases). CDR1 and CDR2 (germline): MGHRA, YSYEKL. This CDR3 contains 15 residues. Trimming left V 5 bases short and J 7 bases short, with 15 bases between. CDR3 region: CASSSSTGLNSPLHF. The CDR3 region has the DNA TGCGCCAGCAGCTCTTCGACGGGGCTGAATTCACCCCTCCACTTT.

This clonotype has ten or more counts. The V call is TRBV7-2, the J call TRBJ2-5; 12 nucleotides match TRBD2. The ends lost 3 bases at V and 5 bases at J; junction bases unmatched: 4. Germline CDR1 SGHTA, CDR2 FQGNSA. The CDR3 is 15 amino acids. The CDR3 is CASSLTSGSRETQYF. In DNA, the CDR3 is TGTGCCAGCAGCTTGACTAGCGGGAGTAGGGAGACCCAGTACTTC.